These 22 T cell receptor beta chains were sequenced from one sample in a study of cytomegalovirus exposure and HLA in healthy donors. The PCR used 60 Vbeta and 13 Jbeta primers. Only in-frame clones appear in the TCRdb table, and some are missing; sequencing was by immunoSEQ multiplex PCR. The table lists over 150,000 clones, roughly 71% of them singletons, with 7% to 9% in the top ten. Sequencing was performed on PBMCs. The receptors were gathered from a male donor in good health and CMV-seropositive.

This clone was seen only once. The CDR3 DNA is TGCGCCAGCAGCAGGGAGGGAAAGAACACTGAAGCTTTCTTT. Its translation is CASSREGKNTEAFF. The gene calls are TRBV4-1 and TRBJ1-1; D ambiguous. CDR3 size: 14 residues. CDR1 and CDR2 from the germline V gene are MGHRA and YSYEKL. V was clipped by 5 bases and J by 1 base, with 11 bases between them.

The chain joins TRBV4-1 to TRBJ2-2; the match to TRBD1 covers 8 bases. Germline CDR1 and CDR2: MGHRA and YSYEKL. V lost 0 bases, J lost 3 bases, and 6 bases stayed unmatched. This CDR3 spans 17 amino acids. CDR3 nucleotide sequence: TGCGCCAGCAGCCAAGATGAGTCAGGGGGCGACACCGGGGAGCTGTTTTTT. It yields the protein CASSQDESGGDTGELFF.

This clone was detected once. The chain links TRBV27 to TRBJ1-6, with D perhaps TRBD1 (6 bases). Per the germline V gene, CDR1 is MNHEY and CDR2 is SMNVEV (reference sequence). The V and J ends lost 5 bases and 3 bases respectively, with 11 bases between them. The CDR3 runs 15 residues. As DNA, the CDR3 is TGTGCCAGCAGTGAAGGACAGAGCTATAATTCACCCCTCCACTTT. Residues: CASSEGQSYNSPLHF.

This clone was detected only a few times. This chain links TRBV29-1 with TRBJ1-1; D is perhaps TRBD1 (6 bases). Trimming removed 1 base from V and 1 base from J, with 10 bases in between. Germline CDR1 is SQVTM and CDR2 is ANQGSEA. This CDR3 has 14 amino acids. DNA of the CDR3: TGCAGCGTTGAAGGGGGGCCGGGGAACACTGAAGCTTTCTTT. It codes for CSVEGGPGNTEAFF.

This clone was counted a few times. The chain uses TRBV5-1 and TRBJ2-3; D perhaps matches TRBD1 (6 bases). Germline values: CDR1 SGHRS, CDR2 YFSETQ. The V end was cut by 0 bases, the J end by 5 bases, with 25 bases between. The CDR3 spans 19 residues. The CDR3, as DNA: TGCGCCAGCAGCTTGGCCGGCGCGACAGGCCAACCACGAGGAGATACGCAGTATTTT. Its translation is CASSLAGATGQPRGDTQYF. Filled out from reference TRBV5-1 and TRBJ2-3, the complete variable domain reads KAGVTQTPRYLIKTRGQQVTLSCSPISGHRSVSWYQQTPGQGLQFLFEYFSETQRNKGNFPGRFSGRQFSNSRSEMNVSTLELGDSALYLCASSLAGATGQPRGDTQYFGPGTRLTVL.

The chain joins TRBV2 to TRBJ2-2; 9 positions match TRBD2. Germline V gene data show CDR1 as SNHLY and CDR2 as FYNNEI. V gave up 2 bases and J gave up 5 bases; unmatched junction bases: 6. The CDR3 extends over 16 amino acids. CDR3 sequence (DNA): TGTGCCAGCAGTGAATTTCTAGCGGGGAGTACCGGGGAGCTGTTTTTT. Translated, it gives CASSEFLAGSTGELFF. Looking up the rest from reference TRBV2 and TRBJ2-2 gives the full variable domain: EPEVTQTPSHQVTQMGQEVILRCVPISNHLYFYWYRQILGQKVEFLVSFYNNEISEKSEIFDDQFSVERPDGSNFTLKIRSTKLEDSAMYFCASSEFLAGSTGELFFGEGSRLTVL.

This rearrangement joins TRBV7-2 to TRBJ1-1; D not resolved. This CDR3 is built from 15 residues. The germline CDR1 and CDR2 sequences are SGHTA and FQGNSA. V lost 1 base and J lost 0, with 9 bases in between. CDR3 loop: CASSLEAGLNTEAFF. The CDR3, as DNA: TGTGCCAGCAGCTTAGAGGCGGGATTGAACACTGAAGCTTTCTTT.

This sequence joins TRBV6-5 and TRBJ2-1; 8 nucleotides line up with TRBD2. The V segment lost 6 bases and the J segment 5 bases; nucleotides outside the gene matches: 3. Germline CDR1 reads MNHEY; CDR2 reads SVGAGI. The CDR3 runs to 13 residues. The CDR3, as DNA: TGTGCCAGCAGGGCGGGGGGAAACAATGAGCAGTTCTTC. Translation: CASRAGGNNEQFF.

The V call is TRBV6-1, the J call TRBJ1-1; tentatively, D is TRBD1 (6 bases). This CDR3 spans 14 amino acids. Germline V lookup: CDR1 MNHNS, CDR2 SASEGT. V shed 6 bases and J shed 11 bases, with 22 bases lying between them. Written as DNA, the CDR3 is TGTGCCAGCAGCCGTACGACGCAGACAGGAGTGGCTTTCTTT. This sequence encodes CASSRTTQTGVAFF.

The rearrangement links TRBV7-9 to TRBJ1-4, with TRBD1 matching over 7 bases. The germline V gene encodes CDR1 SEHNR and CDR2 FQNEAQ (reference sequence). V dropped 5 bases and J dropped 3; count of bases not matched to a gene: 3. The CDR3 consists of 14 residues. The CDR3 nucleotides read TGTGCCAGCAGCCGGGACAGAGCTAATGAAAAACTGTTTTTT. Translation: CASSRDRANEKLFF.

V usage is TRBV28 and J usage is TRBJ1-1; D gene unclear. Germline V lookup: CDR1 MDHEN, CDR2 SYDVKM. V dropped 3 bases and J dropped 10 bases, with 24 bases sitting between them. CDR3 length: 16 amino acids. CDR3 in amino acids: CASSFRPSPGFRGAFF. As DNA, the CDR3 is TGTGCCAGCAGTTTTCGGCCTTCCCCCGGGTTTCGCGGAGCTTTCTTT. The full variable domain, completed using reference TRBV28 and TRBJ1-1, is DVKVTQSSRYLVKRTGEKVFLECVQDMDHENMFWYRQDPGLGLRLIYFSYDVKMKEKGDIPEGYSVSREKKERFSLILESASTNQTSMYLCASSFRPSPGFRGAFFGQGTRLTVV.

In DNA form, the CDR3 reads TGTGCCAGCAGCTTAGGGGACAGGGGCTGGGACGAGCAGTACTTC. Translating gives CASSLGDRGWDEQYF. The genes are TRBV11-2 and TRBJ2-7; 10 nucleotides match TRBD1. V lost 1 base and J lost 5; bases outside the gene matches: 5. The CDR3 runs 15 residues. From germline, CDR1 is SGHAT and CDR2 FQNNGV. Full variable domain (remainder filled in from reference TRBV11-2 and TRBJ2-7): EAGVAQSPRYKIIEKRQSVAFWCNPISGHATLYWYQQILGQGPKLLIQFQNNGVVDDSQLPKDRFSAERLKGVDSTLKIQPAKLEDSAVYLCASSLGDRGWDEQYFGPGTRLTVT.

The genes are TRBV5-4 and TRBJ1-2; 11 nucleotides align to TRBD1. The CDR3 runs 16 residues. Per germline, CDR1 SGHNT and CDR2 YYREEE (reference sequence). After removal of 0 bases from V and 1 base from J, the junction contained 2 bases not matched to a gene. Written as DNA, the CDR3 is TGTGCCAGCAGCTTGGGGGACAGGGGGAGTAACTATGGCTACACCTTC. The encoded protein is CASSLGDRGSNYGYTF.

J is TRBJ2-7 and V is TRBV14; 9 bases are shared with TRBD1. The CDR3 loop spans 14 amino acids. V shed 4 bases, J shed 3 bases, and the junction held 4 bases outside the gene matches. CDR1 SGHDN and CDR2 FVKESK come from the germline V gene. CDR3 residues: CASSLQGQGYEQYF. CDR3 sequence (DNA): TGTGCCAGCAGCCTCCAGGGACAGGGCTACGAGCAGTACTTC.

This clone was seen just once. An end of the junction does not agree with germline; a read error may underlie this. The gene calls are TRBV6-6 and TRBJ1-2, with D possibly being TRBD1 (5 bases). Germline loops: CDR1 MNHNY, CDR2 SVGAGI (reference sequence). This CDR3 is 13 amino acids long. Here the CDR3 DNA reads TGTGCCAGCAGTTTCGCCCGACAGCCCGGCTACGCCTTC. It codes for CASSFARQPGYAF.

The J gene is TRBJ2-7, the V gene TRBV4-1; 7 bases fit TRBD1. The junction had 5 bases not matched to a gene; V was cut back by 3 bases and J by 0 bases. The CDR3 runs 15 residues. CDR1 is MGHRA and CDR2 is YSYEKL in the germline V gene. In DNA form, the CDR3 reads TGCGCCAGCAGCCACCCGACAGGGCGCTCCTACGAGCAGTACTTC. Protein product: CASSHPTGRSYEQYF.

V and J are TRBV18 and TRBJ1-4; D uncertain. V lost 2 bases to trimming and J lost 7 bases, with 11 bases between them. The CDR3 sequence is 14 residues long. CDR1 and CDR2 from the germline V gene are KGHSH and LQKENI. This CDR3 reads CASSPSTGGEKLFF. For the CDR3, the DNA is TGTGCCAGCTCACCATCTACTGGAGGTGAAAAACTGTTTTTT.

The rearrangement joins TRBV11-2 to TRBJ2-2; 11 positions agree with TRBD2. The germline V gene has CDR1 SGHAT and CDR2 FQNNGV. CDR3 size: 16 residues. V trimming: 4 bases; J trimming: 7 bases; junction bases outside the gene matches: 8. CDR3: CASSSSGGPTLGELFF. The CDR3 region has the DNA TGTGCCAGCAGCTCTAGCGGGGGGCCCACTCTCGGGGAGCTGTTTTTT. The variable domain in full, completed from reference TRBV11-2 and TRBJ2-2, reads EAGVAQSPRYKIIEKRQSVAFWCNPISGHATLYWYQQILGQGPKLLIQFQNNGVVDDSQLPKDRFSAERLKGVDSTLKIQPAKLEDSAVYLCASSSSGGPTLGELFFGEGSRLTVL.

V is TRBV27 and J is TRBJ1-2, with a weak D call TRBD1 (5 bases). The CDR3 extends over 13 amino acids. Germline assignment: CDR1 MNHEY and CDR2 SMNVEV (reference sequence). Trimming took 6 bases from V and 8 from J, leaving 16 bases between them. CDR3 sequence: CASRGDLTSGYTF. The CDR3 bases are TGTGCCAGCAGGGGGGACTTAACGTCCGGCTACACCTTC.

The gene calls are TRBV11-2 and TRBJ2-7; D is ambiguous. The V gene's germline CDR1 is SGHAT and CDR2 FQNNGV. V shed 5 bases and J shed 0 bases, with 8 bases lying between them. This CDR3 is 13 amino acids long. The CDR3 nucleotides are TGTGCCAGCAGCCCACTAAGCTCCTACGAGCAGTACTTC. Translated, it gives CASSPLSSYEQYF. The variable domain in full, completed from reference TRBV11-2 and TRBJ2-7, reads EAGVAQSPRYKIIEKRQSVAFWCNPISGHATLYWYQQILGQGPKLLIQFQNNGVVDDSQLPKDRFSAERLKGVDSTLKIQPAKLEDSAVYLCASSPLSSYEQYFGPGTRLTVT.

The J gene is TRBJ2-5, the V gene TRBV5-1, with a weak D call TRBD1 (7 bases). Gene TRBJ2-7 matches the end of the DNA better, so the J call may be wrong. CDR3 size: 14 residues. In germline, CDR1 is SGHRS, CDR2 YFSETQ. CDR3 region: CASSFVRGEYEQYF. As DNA, the CDR3 is TGCGCCAGCAGCTTCGTCAGGGGGGAATACGAGCAGTACTTC.

This clone was found a few times. The chain joins TRBV9 to TRBJ1-1, with D perhaps TRBD1 (6 bases). CDR3 length: 13 residues. Per germline, CDR1 SGDLS and CDR2 YYNGEE. Trimming pared 3 bases from V and 4 bases from J, leaving 10 bases between. The CDR3 loop reads CASSGQDPTEAFF. CDR3 DNA sequence: TGTGCCAGCAGCGGACAGGATCCCACTGAAGCTTTCTTT.